The 11 T cell receptor beta chains listed next were all sequenced from one sample in a study of beta chain features in type 1 diabetes. The investigators reverse transcribed all of the isolated RNA, so they sequenced expressed TCRB transcripts. Produced via immunoSEQ multiplex PCR; TCRdb's table is partial and in-frame only. Of 160,000 or so clones listed, less than 9.5% are singletons. The sample consisted of central memory CD4+ T cells from blood. The receptors derive from a woman younger than 30 in good health.

This clone was recorded a few times. This sequence joins TRBV28 and TRBJ1-2, with 7 bases matching TRBD1. The CDR3 is 14 residues long. Germline-derived CDR1 and CDR2 are MDHEN and SYDVKM. Trimming removed 2 bases from V and 3 bases from J; junction bases left unmatched: 3. CDR3 nucleotides: TGTGCCAGCAGTTTACCTACAGGGGACTATGGCTACACCTTC. Encoded protein: CASSLPTGDYGYTF.

Ten or more counts support this clone. This chain links TRBV25-1 with TRBJ2-7, with 10 bases aligning to TRBD1. This CDR3 contains 15 residues. Germline V gene data show CDR1 as MGHDK and CDR2 as SYGVNS. The junction had 5 bases not matched to a gene; V was cut back by 3 bases and J by 3 bases. The chain's CDR3 is CASSDPGQGHYEQYF. DNA of the CDR3: TGTGCCAGCAGTGACCCGGGACAGGGGCACTACGAGCAGTACTTC.

This clone was seen more than once but under ten times. The rearrangement uses TRBV5-1 and TRBJ2-7; D is unresolved. This CDR3 region has 14 residues. V was clipped by 4 bases and J by 0 bases, with 11 bases between them. CDR1 SGHRS and CDR2 YFSETQ come from the germline V gene. The CDR3 loop reads CASSLYFSSYEQYF. CDR3 sequence (DNA): TGCGCCAGCAGCCTGTATTTCAGCTCCTACGAGCAGTACTTC.

The gene calls are TRBV4-2 and TRBJ2-1, with 10 positions matching TRBD1. CDR1 is LGHNA and CDR2 is YNFKEQ in the germline V gene. J was trimmed by 8 bases and V by 1 base; bases with no gene match: 5. The CDR3 sequence is 15 residues long. The CDR3 nucleotides read TGTGCCAGCAGCCAAGGACAGGGGGCGGTCGATGAGCAGTTCTTC. Protein product: CASSQGQGAVDEQFF.

This clone was counted between two and nine times. The chain links TRBV5-1 to TRBJ2-7; D is uncertain. The CDR3 is 15 amino acids. V was shortened by 4 bases and J by 3 bases, with 17 bases between the two germline ends. Germline assignment: CDR1 SGHRS and CDR2 YFSETQ. The CDR3, as DNA: TGCGCCAGCAGCGAAACCCCGGGTCCTTACTACGAGCAGTACTTC. Translation: CASSETPGPYYEQYF.

J is TRBJ2-1 and V is TRBV18; the match to TRBD2 covers 16 bases. Unmatched junction bases numbered 11, after V lost 3 bases and J lost 6 bases. From germline, CDR1 is KGHSH and CDR2 LQKENI. This CDR3 contains 19 residues. The CDR3 nucleotides are TGTGCCAGCTCACCTTCCGGGACTAGCGGGAGGGCCCCCTCCAATGAGCAGTTCTTC. Translated: CASSPSGTSGRAPSNEQFF.

This clone appeared a few times. This chain connects TRBV5-4 to TRBJ1-5; no clear D gene. The CDR3 is 13 amino acids. Trimming removed 0 bases from V and 9 bases from J, with 10 bases in between. Germline lookup yields CDR1 SGHNT and CDR2 YYREEE (reference sequence). The CDR3 nucleotides read TGTGCCAGCAGCTTGGAAACAGAAGGGCCCCAGCATTTT. The encoded protein is CASSLETEGPQHF.

This clone was detected a few times. The chain employs TRBV30 and TRBJ1-2, with 8 bases identical to TRBD1. CDR1 and CDR2 from the germline V gene are GTSNPN and SVGIG (reference sequence). The V gene end was trimmed by 6 bases and the J gene end by 3 bases; junction bases not matched to a gene: 3. The CDR3 consists of 12 residues. The CDR3 protein is CACQTGDYGYTF. The CDR3 DNA is TGTGCCTGTCAGACAGGGGACTATGGCTACACCTTC.

The CDR3 sequence: CASSGTGGPNYGYTF. In nucleotides, the CDR3 is TGCGCCAGCAGCGGGACAGGGGGCCCCAACTATGGCTACACCTTC. V is TRBV5-1 and J is TRBJ1-2, with TRBD1 identical over 12 bases. CDR3 length: 15 amino acids. With V trimmed by 4 bases and J by 2 bases, 3 bases remained unmatched. Germline lookup yields CDR1 SGHRS and CDR2 YFSETQ.

V and J are TRBV6-5 and TRBJ2-7, with TRBD2 identical over 9 bases. Trimming cost V 3 bases and J 5 bases; bases outside gene matches: 8. From germline, CDR1 is MNHEY and CDR2 SVGAGI. This CDR3 has 15 residues. CDR3 in amino acids: CASSYSGTSYNEQYF. Written as DNA, the CDR3 is TGTGCCAGCAGTTATTCCGGGACTAGCTATAACGAGCAGTACTTC.

CDR3 sequence (DNA): TGTGCCAGCAGCCGTAACGCTGGACAGGGCTACAATGAGCAGTTCTTC. This gives the protein CASSRNAGQGYNEQFF. The chain recombines TRBV7-8 with TRBJ2-1, with 8 nucleotides matching TRBD1. Trimming cost V 5 bases and J 3 bases; bases outside gene matches: 9. The CDR3 covers 16 residues. Per germline, CDR1 SGHVS and CDR2 FQNEAQ.